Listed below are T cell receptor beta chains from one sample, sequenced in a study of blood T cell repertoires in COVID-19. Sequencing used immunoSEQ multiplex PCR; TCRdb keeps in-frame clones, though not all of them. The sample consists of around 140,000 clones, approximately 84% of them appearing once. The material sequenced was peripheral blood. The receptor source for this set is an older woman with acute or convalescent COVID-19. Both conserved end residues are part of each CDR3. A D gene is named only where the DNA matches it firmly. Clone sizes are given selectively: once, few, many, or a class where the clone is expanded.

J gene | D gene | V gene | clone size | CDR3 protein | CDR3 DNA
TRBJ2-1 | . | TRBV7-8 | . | CASSFLTARSDEQFF | TGTGCCAGCAGCTTCCTAACCGCCAGGTCCGATGAGCAGTTCTTC
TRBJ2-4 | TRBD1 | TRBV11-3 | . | CASSSTGTGGLAKNIQYF | TGTGCCAGCAGCTCGACCGGGACAGGAGGGCTAGCCAAAAACATTCAGTACTTC
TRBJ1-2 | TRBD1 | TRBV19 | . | CASSTDRGLGGYTF | TGTGCCAGTAGTACCGACAGGGGGTTGGGTGGCTACACCTTC
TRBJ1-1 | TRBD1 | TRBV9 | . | CASSVGDSWTEAFF | TGTGCCAGCAGCGTAGGGGACAGTTGGACGGAAGCTTTCTTT
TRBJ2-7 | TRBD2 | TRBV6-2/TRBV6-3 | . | CASSRWREGPLWEQYF | TGTGCCAGCAGCCGGTGGCGGGAGGGCCCGCTTTGGGAGCAGTACTTC
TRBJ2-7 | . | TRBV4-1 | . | CASSQDGAGAYEQYF | TGCGCCAGCAGCCAAGATGGGGCAGGGGCCTACGAGCAGTACTTC
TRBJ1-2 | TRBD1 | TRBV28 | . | CATDRGHGYGYTF | TGTGCCACCGACAGGGGGCACGGCTATGGCTACACCTTC
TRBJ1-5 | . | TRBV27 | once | CASSWRGGSNQPQHF | TGTGCCAGCAGTTGGAGGGGGGGCAGCAATCAGCCCCAGCATTTT
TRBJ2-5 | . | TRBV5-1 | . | CASSSARVGETQYF | TGCGCCAGCAGTTCGGCGAGGGTTGGGGAGACCCAGTACTTC
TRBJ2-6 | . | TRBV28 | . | CASSFSGAGANVLTF | TGTGCCAGCAGTTTTTCAGGGGCTGGGGCCAACGTCCTGACTTTC
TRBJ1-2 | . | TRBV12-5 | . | CASGLLRGAVGYTF | TGTGCTAGTGGTTTGCTAAGGGGCGCTGTGGGCTACACCTTC
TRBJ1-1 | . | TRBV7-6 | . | CASSLEGRGVATGAFF | TGTGCCAGCAGCTTAGAGGGGCGAGGCGTAGCGACAGGTGCTTTCTTT
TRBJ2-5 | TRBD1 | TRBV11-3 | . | CASSMTGPVETQYF | TGTGCCAGCAGCATGACAGGGCCGGTTGAGACCCAGTACTTC
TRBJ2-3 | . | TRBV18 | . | CASSSSTDTQYF | TGTGCCAGCTCATCAAGCACAGATACGCAGTATTTT
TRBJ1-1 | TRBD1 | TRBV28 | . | CASSPGTGYTEAFF | TGTGCCAGCAGTCCCGGGACAGGGTACACTGAAGCTTTCTTT
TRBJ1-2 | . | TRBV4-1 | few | CASSQDYGEGNYGYTF | TGCGCCAGCAGCCAAGATTATGGGGAGGGGAACTATGGCTACACCTTC
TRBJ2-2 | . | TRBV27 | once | CASSPLGGNTGELFF | TGTGCCAGCAGTCCCCTGGGGGGGAACACCGGGGAGCTGTTTTTT
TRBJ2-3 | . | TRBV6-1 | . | CASSVPGHAITDTQYF | TGTGCCAGCAGTGTTCCGGGACACGCGATCACAGATACGCAGTATTTT
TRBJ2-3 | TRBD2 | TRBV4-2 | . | CASSQRTSSTDTQYF | TGTGCCAGCAGCCAAAGGACTAGTTCCACAGATACGCAGTATTTT
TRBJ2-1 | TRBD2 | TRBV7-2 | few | CASSPTSGSLNEQFF | TGTGCCAGCAGCCCGACTAGCGGGAGTCTGAATGAGCAGTTCTTC
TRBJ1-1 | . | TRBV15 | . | CATSRDAWAFEAFF | TGTGCCACCAGCAGAGATGCGTGGGCCTTTGAAGCTTTCTTT
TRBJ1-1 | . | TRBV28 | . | CASSPSPNTEAFF | TGTGCCAGCAGTCCCTCCCCCAACACTGAAGCTTTCTTT
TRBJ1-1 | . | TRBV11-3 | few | CASSLVREARAFF | TGTGCCAGCAGCTTAGTACGGGAGGCGCGTGCTTTCTTT
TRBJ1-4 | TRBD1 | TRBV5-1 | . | CASSTGQGVGGEKLFF | TGCGCCAGCAGCACGGGACAGGGGGTCGGCGGTGAAAAACTGTTTTTT
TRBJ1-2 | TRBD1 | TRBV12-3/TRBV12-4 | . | CASSPGQGYGYTF | TGTGCCAGCAGTCCCGGACAGGGCTATGGCTACACCTTC
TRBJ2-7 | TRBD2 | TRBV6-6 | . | CASSGTSGDYEQYF | TGTGCCAGCAGTGGGACTAGCGGGGACTACGAGCAGTACTTC